This TCR beta chain was observed in a study of blood T cell repertoires in COVID-19 (dated by TCRdb to 2019 to 2021). Some background on the complete study: Collaborator samples came from the United States, Italy and Spain and covered acute and convalescent phases of COVID-19. The prospective study material was composed of cDNA or gDNA derived from T cells, B-cell-depleted T cells, or PBMCs. Subjects who had been exposed to COVID-19, were actively infected with it, or had recovered from it provided the deeply sampled blood TCRbeta repertoires that made up the dataset. The repertoires were made available in a free public database intended to serve as a resource for research on the immune response to SARS-CoV-2. Samples were obtained from the ongoing ImmuneRACE study (first 160 participants) and from over 1,000 subjects provided by 6 global collaborators. A de-identified subject ID, COVID-19 status, age in years and sex were almost always included in the sample metadata. Where HLA class I and class II types were available, the types were taken from metadata supplied by the sample provider, not from assay-based typing. Broad study findings and their caveats: The quantity of clinical and demographic metadata differed by source and by participant and was supplied without curation.

The CDR3 starts with the cysteine, ends with the phenylalanine, and has 11 residues. The CDR3 DNA has 33 bases and is translated from base 1. In the germline V gene, CDR1 corresponds to SNHLY and CDR2 to FYNNEI. The V end loses 7 bases and the J end loses 4 bases, and a stretch of 7 bases separates them. The collaborating institutions used their own protocols to collect whole blood in K2EDTA tubes. For TCRbeta analysis, collaborators shipped samples in one of three forms: frozen whole blood, isolated PBMCs, or DNA extracted from either of those sample types. TCRbeta CDR3 regions were amplified from genomic DNA by means of the immunoSEQ Assay, a bias-controlled multiplex PCR. In the paper's pipeline: The number of nucleated cells in each sample was estimated from the amplification of reference gene primers within the assay. Sequence reads were collapsed and filtered to measure the absolute abundance of every unique TCRbeta CDR3 rearrangement. Productive Simpson clonality was computed per sample as the square root of Simpson's diversity index over productive rearrangements. TCRdb took over this immuneACCESS table, retaining in-frame rearrangements with V and J assigned. Such tables are incomplete; in checked studies, under half of the missing clones stem from an unresolved V gene, and the remainder is unexplained. The V and J calls and clone size come from that table; D and trimming were worked out from the DNA. In this sample the table shows around 130,000 clones, about 77% of which occur a single time. The top ten clones comprise roughly 20% of the sample.

As regards this clone: Its target antigen remains unknown. No much larger clone exists at a distance of one base, and base qualities are not known.

The V and J segments used are TRBV2 and TRBJ1-2; the D gene remains uncertain. The TCR originated in a man older than 75 with acute or convalescent COVID-19. The sample comprised peripheral blood. The CDR3 region: CASTLGYGYTF. The nucleotides read TGTGCCAGCACCCTAGGCTATGGCTACACCTTC.